The 15 T cell receptor beta chains below all came from one sample that was sequenced in a study of identifying expanded T cells in peripheral blood. The method was immunoSEQ multiplex PCR; TCRdb's version includes in-frame clones alone and lacks a portion of them. Of 50,000 to 65,000 clones in the sample, about 83% were seen once. What was sequenced was blood. Receptors originate from a person aged 18 to 75 in good health.

V gene TRBV6-5 combines with J gene TRBJ2-5; D may be TRBD1 or TRBD2 (5 bases each). Germline CDR1 MNHEY, CDR2 SVGAGI. Trimming removed 8 bases from V and 12 bases from J, with 16 bases in between. This CDR3 region has 11 residues. This CDR3 reads CASGGRMSEYF. CDR3 sequence (DNA): TGTGCCAGCGGGGGACGGATGTCCGAGTACTTC.

The rearrangement uses TRBV7-2 and TRBJ2-1; D not certain. Germline loops: CDR1 SGHTA, CDR2 FQGNSA. The germline V and J ends were trimmed by 3 bases and 0 bases, with 6 bases remaining between them. CDR3 length: 14 residues. For the CDR3, the DNA is TGTGCCAGCAGCTTTCCTGGCTCCTACAATGAGCAGTTCTTC. Amino acids: CASSFPGSYNEQFF. Complete variable domain (other parts from reference TRBV7-2 and TRBJ2-1): GAGVSQSPSNKVTEKGKDVELRCDPISGHTALYWYRQSLGQGLEFLIYFQGNSAPDKSGLPSDRFSAERTGGSVSTLTIQRTQQEDSAVYLCASSFPGSYNEQFFGPGTRLTVL.

The chain uses TRBV6-7 and TRBJ2-1; tentatively, D is TRBD2 (5 bases). TRBV6-7 is sorted into the ORF group, with uncertain function. This CDR3 has 14 amino acids. V shed 7 bases and J shed 4 bases, with 14 bases lying between them. Here the CDR3 reads CASTLPPGYNEQFF. For the CDR3, the DNA is TGTGCCAGCACCCTCCCCCCGGGATACAATGAGCAGTTCTTC.

The J gene is TRBJ2-3, the V gene TRBV29-1; D is possibly TRBD1 (5 bases). The germline gives CDR1 SQVTM, CDR2 ANQGSEA. V lost 2 bases, J lost 4 bases, and 16 bases lay in between. The CDR3 runs to 15 residues. The CDR3 sequence is CSVEKGPSVADTQYF. Here the CDR3 DNA reads TGCAGCGTTGAAAAGGGGCCCAGCGTCGCAGATACGCAGTATTTT.

The J gene is TRBJ2-2, the V gene TRBV11-3, with 7 bases aligning to TRBD2. V lost 0 bases to trimming and J lost 4 bases; unmatched junction nucleotides: 8. The germline V gene encodes CDR1 SGHNT and CDR2 YENEEA. The CDR3 is 17 amino acids. In DNA, the CDR3 is TGTGCCAGCAGCTTAGATTCCCGCGGGAGTAGCACCGGGGAGCTGTTTTTT. This codes for CASSLDSRGSSTGELFF.

In its sample, this clone was seen once. The chain recombines TRBV5-8 with TRBJ2-1, with D perhaps being TRBD1 or TRBD2 (7 bases each). This CDR3 is built from 11 residues. Between the trimmed V and J ends, which lost 4 bases and 14 bases, there was a span of 13 bases. CDR1 and CDR2 from the germline V gene are SGHTS and YDEGEE. The CDR3 nucleotides are TGTGCCAGCAGCCAGGGGGGGAAGGAGTTCTTC. Translated, it gives CASSQGGKEFF.

The rearrangement joins TRBV29-1 to TRBJ2-7; possible D gene TRBD2, 5 bases. The CDR3 has 11 residues. CDR1 and CDR2 (germline): SQVTM, ANQGSEA. Trimming took 3 bases from V and 6 from J, leaving 9 bases between them. The CDR3: CSVDGGIEQYF. The CDR3 DNA reads TGCAGCGTTGATGGAGGAATCGAGCAGTACTTC.

J is TRBJ1-3 and V is TRBV18, with D maybe TRBD1 (6 bases). This CDR3 has 16 residues. Trimming shortened V by 4 bases and J by 0 bases, and 13 bases separated the two germline ends. Germline V gene lookup returns CDR1 KGHSH and CDR2 LQKENI. The CDR3, as DNA: TGTGCCAGCTCACTTTCCCGGGACACCTCTGGAAACACCATATATTTT. Encoded protein: CASSLSRDTSGNTIYF. Supplemented by reference TRBV18 and TRBJ1-3, the full variable domain reads NAGVMQNPRHLVRRRGQEARLRCSPMKGHSHVYWYRQLPEEGLKFMVYLQKENIIDESGMPKERFSAEFPKEGPSILRIQQVVRGDSAAYFCASSLSRDTSGNTIYFGEGSWLTVV.

The chain links TRBV6-1 to TRBJ2-5, with D maybe TRBD2 (7 bases). V lost 6 bases to trimming and J lost 5 bases, with 16 bases between them. The CDR3 covers 14 residues. Germline V gene data show CDR1 as MNHNS and CDR2 as SASEGT. CDR3 DNA sequence: TGTGCCAGCAGCAAAAGGGGGGGCGGTGAGACCCAGTACTTC. Translated: CASSKRGGGETQYF.

The rearrangement uses TRBV5-4 and TRBJ2-5, with D maybe TRBD1 (5 bases). Per germline, CDR1 SGHNT and CDR2 YYREEE (reference sequence). The V gene lost 4 bases and the J gene lost 2 bases, with 9 bases spanning the gap. This CDR3 has 13 residues. CDR3 protein: CASSKDRQETQYF. The CDR3 DNA reads TGTGCCAGCAGCAAAGACAGACAAGAGACCCAGTACTTC.

The chain couples TRBV7-2 to TRBJ1-2; 9 bases align to TRBD1. The CDR3 covers 14 residues. CDR1 and CDR2 (germline): SGHTA, FQGNSA. V gave up 5 bases and J gave up 8 bases; unmatched junction bases: 9. The CDR3 DNA sequence: TGTGCCAGCAGCGGGGGGACAGGGAGAGGAGGCTACACCTTC. Translated, it gives CASSGGTGRGGYTF. The full variable domain, its missing parts supplied by reference TRBV7-2 and TRBJ1-2, is GAGVSQSPSNKVTEKGKDVELRCDPISGHTALYWYRQSLGQGLEFLIYFQGNSAPDKSGLPSDRFSAERTGGSVSTLTIQRTQQEDSAVYLCASSGGTGRGGYTFGSGTRLTVV.

On this clone: The germline gene is not matched at one end of the junction; a read error may be the cause. This sequence joins TRBV7-9 and TRBJ2-7; D might be TRBD1 (5 bases). This CDR3 spans 12 amino acids. The V gene's germline CDR1 is SEHNR and CDR2 FQNEAQ (reference sequence). For the CDR3, the DNA is TGTGCCAGCAGCTTAGGCTCCAGGGATATTAACTTC. This sequence encodes CASSLGSRDINF.

The chain combines TRBV4-3 with TRBJ2-1, with 9 bases lining up with TRBD2. CDR1 and CDR2 from the germline V gene are LGHNA and YSLEER. This CDR3 has 15 amino acids. The J segment lost 5 bases and the V segment lost 5 bases, leaving 7 bases of the junction unmatched. CDR3 bases: TGCGCCAGCAGCGCCAGACTAGCGGAAAACAATGAGCAGTTCTTC. Amino acid sequence: CASSARLAENNEQFF.

The chain recombines TRBV6-5 with TRBJ2-1; TRBD2 aligns across 7 bases. The CDR3 is 13 amino acids. V dropped 6 bases and J dropped 6; count of bases not matched to a gene: 5. CDR1 MNHEY and CDR2 SVGAGI come from the germline V gene. Here the CDR3 reads CASRGLLSNEQFF. As DNA, the CDR3 is TGTGCCAGCAGGGGACTACTGAGCAATGAGCAGTTCTTC.

V gene TRBV7-9 combines with J gene TRBJ1-2; D gene unclear. This CDR3 has 13 residues. The germline CDR1 and CDR2 sequences are SEHNR and FQNEAQ (reference sequence). Deletions cut 6 bases from V and 2 bases from J, with 10 bases between. CDR3 residues: CASSLQENYGYTF. CDR3 DNA sequence: TGTGCCAGCAGTCTGCAGGAGAACTATGGCTACACCTTC.